Below, 11 T cell receptor beta chains from the same sample are listed, as sequenced in a study of blood T cells in healthy people across ages. For the second PCR, which ran for roughly 6 to 12 cycles, a sample-barcoded 5' primer and a J-beta primer mix were used. TCRdb independently ran MiXCR on the 5' RACE reads; one entry per CDR3 protein. The repertoire holds over a million distinct CDR3 sequences, with over 35% as singletons. The sample comprised blood. The receptor set was obtained from a woman aged 60-70 years in good health.

This clonotype was seen a handful of times. V is TRBV6-5 and J is TRBJ1-2; TRBD1 aligns across 7 bases. Germline trimming cut 7 bases from V and 8 bases from J; bases unmatched to any gene: 13. The CDR3 totals 14 residues. Germline-derived CDR1 and CDR2 are MNHEY and SVGAGI. The chain's CDR3 is CASTQGGLGGGYTF. CDR3 sequence (DNA): TGTGCCAGCACCCAGGGGGGACTTGGAGGCGGCTACACCTTC.

This sequence joins TRBV29-1 and TRBJ2-3, with D maybe TRBD1 (6 bases). The V end was cut by 6 bases, the J end by 1 base, with 17 bases between. CDR3 length equals 15 residues. Germline CDR1 and CDR2: SQVTM and ANQGSEA. The CDR3 reads CSVRPGQYRTDTQYF. The CDR3 DNA reads TGCAGCGTGAGGCCAGGACAGTATCGCACAGATACGCAGTATTTT.

The V call is TRBV5-1, the J call TRBJ2-1, with TRBD2 as a possible D gene (5 bases). With 4 bases removed from V and 10 bases from J, the gap between germline ends came to 12 bases. CDR3 size: 12 residues. The germline gives CDR1 SGHRS, CDR2 YFSETQ. The CDR3 sequence is CASSPDLEEQFF. CDR3 nucleotides: TGCGCCAGCAGCCCGGACTTAGAAGAGCAGTTCTTC.

The rearrangement uses TRBV12-3 or TRBV12-4 and TRBJ1-6; D might be TRBD1 (6 bases). The CDR3 extends over 13 amino acids. Deletions cut 6 bases from V and 7 bases from J, with 10 bases between. The CDR3 is CASSTDRNSPLHF. CDR3 in DNA: TGTGCCAGCAGCACGGACAGAAATTCACCCCTCCACTTT.

Only a few counts were recorded for this clonotype. The V and J genes are TRBV21-1 and TRBJ2-3; TRBD2, the D gene given by the table, was not confirmed from the DNA. TRBV21-1 is shown as a pseudogene. The CDR3 extends over 16 amino acids. In DNA form, the CDR3 reads TGTGCCACCCCTAGCGGGAGGAAGGGAGACACAGATACGCAGTATTTT. This gives the protein CATPSGRKGDTDTQYF.

The chain joins TRBV6-1 to TRBJ2-5, with D maybe TRBD1 (6 bases). Trimming took 5 bases from V and 7 from J, leaving 17 bases between them. Germline CDR1 MNHNS, CDR2 SASEGT. The CDR3 covers 14 residues. CDR3 protein: CASSLDRGGVTQYF. In DNA, the CDR3 is TGTGCCAGCAGTCTGGACAGAGGGGGTGTGACCCAGTACTTC.

This clonotype was detected a few times. The chain is built from TRBV5-1 and TRBJ2-4, with 7 bases matching TRBD1. The V gene end was trimmed by 4 bases and the J gene end by 7 bases; junction bases not matched to a gene: 8. This CDR3 region has 14 residues. The germline gives CDR1 SGHRS, CDR2 YFSETQ. The CDR3 nucleotides are TGCGCCAGCAGCCCCGGGACAGTTGATAACATTCAGTACTTC. Encoded protein: CASSPGTVDNIQYF.

This clonotype was observed a few times. The chain is built from TRBV7-8 and TRBJ2-1; D possibly corresponds to TRBD2 (10 bases). Deletions cut 1 base from V and 1 base from J, with 29 bases between. Germline CDR1 SGHVS, CDR2 FQNEAQ. CDR3 size: 22 residues. The CDR3 nucleotides read TGTGCCAGCAGCTTAGTGGGACAGGGAGTAGGGCTAGCGGGAGTGTCCTACAATGAGCAGTTCTTC. Protein product: CASSLVGQGVGLAGVSYNEQFF.

The chain uses TRBV28 and TRBJ1-2, with 9 positions matching TRBD1. J gave up 7 bases and V 8 bases, and 5 bases lay outside the gene matches. This CDR3 region has 12 residues. The germline CDR1 and CDR2 sequences are MDHEN and SYDVKM. CDR3 region: CASATGGIGYTF. The CDR3 bases are TGTGCCAGCGCGACAGGGGGGATTGGCTACACCTTC.

The chain links TRBV6-5 to TRBJ1-5, with D maybe TRBD1 (5 bases). Trimming pared 5 bases from V and 2 bases from J, leaving 10 bases between. Germline lookup yields CDR1 MNHEY and CDR2 SVGAGI. The CDR3 is made up of 14 amino acids. The CDR3 nucleotides read TGTGCCAGCAGTCGGGGCAGTGGCAATCAGCCCCAGCATTTT. It is translated as CASSRGSGNQPQHF.

This clonotype was seen just once. This rearrangement joins TRBV28 to TRBJ2-6; 11 nucleotides align to TRBD1. CDR3 length: 17 amino acids. CDR1 is MDHEN, CDR2 SYDVKM, per germline. V shed 6 bases and J 4 bases; nucleotides not matched to a gene: 8. The CDR3 coding sequence is TGTGCCAGCAGCTGGGGACAGGGGGTGCCCGGGGCCAACGTCCTGACTTTC. It specifies CASSWGQGVPGANVLTF.